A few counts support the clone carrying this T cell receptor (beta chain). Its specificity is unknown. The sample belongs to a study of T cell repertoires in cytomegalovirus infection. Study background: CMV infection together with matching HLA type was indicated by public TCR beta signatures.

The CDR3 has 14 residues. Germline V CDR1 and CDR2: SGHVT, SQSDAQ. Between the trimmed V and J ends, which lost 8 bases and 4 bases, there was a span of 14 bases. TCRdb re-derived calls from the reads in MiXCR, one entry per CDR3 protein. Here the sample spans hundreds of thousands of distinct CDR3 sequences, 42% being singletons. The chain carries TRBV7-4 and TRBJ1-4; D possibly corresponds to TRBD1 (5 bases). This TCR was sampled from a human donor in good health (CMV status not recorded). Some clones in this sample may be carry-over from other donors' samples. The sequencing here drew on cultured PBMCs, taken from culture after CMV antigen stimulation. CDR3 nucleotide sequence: TGTGCCAGCCACACATCGGGGGGTAATGAAAAACTGTTTTTT. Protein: CASHTSGGNEKLFF. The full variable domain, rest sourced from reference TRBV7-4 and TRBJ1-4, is GAGVSQSPRYKVAKRGRDVALRCDSISGHVTLYWYRQTLGQGSEVLTYSQSDAQRDKSGRPSGRFSAERPERSVSTLKIQRTEQGDSAVYLCASHTSGGNEKLFFGSGTQLSVL.